The 24 T cell receptor beta chains in this list originate from one sample, sequenced in a study of T cell responses to AZD1222 COVID-19 vaccine. Data came from immunoSEQ multiplex PCR; TCRdb stores just in-frame clones and leaves some out. The repertoire includes approximately 190,000 clones, 94% of them detected once, and about 9.3% sits in the top ten. The sequences come from peripheral blood, collected on day 0 of AZD1222 vaccination. These receptors came from an adult in good health.

V is TRBV5-1 and J is TRBJ2-5, with D uncertain. Germline CDR1 and CDR2: SGHRS and YFSETQ. The ends were cut back, 2 bases at V and 1 base at J, with 0 bases in the middle. The CDR3 length is 11 residues. The DNA for the CDR3 is TGCGCCAGCAGCTTCCAAGAGACCCAGTACTTC. Its translation is CASSFQETQYF. Looking up the rest from reference TRBV5-1 and TRBJ2-5 gives the full variable domain: KAGVTQTPRYLIKTRGQQVTLSCSPISGHRSVSWYQQTPGQGLQFLFEYFSETQRNKGNFPGRFSGRQFSNSRSEMNVSTLELGDSALYLCASSFQETQYFGPGTRLLVL.

The J gene is TRBJ1-1, the V gene TRBV7-9; D remains unclear. Germline V gives CDR1 SEHNR, CDR2 FQNEAQ (reference sequence). The length of the CDR3 is 14 residues. V dropped 6 bases and J dropped 4 bases, with 15 bases sitting between them. This CDR3 is CASSSRTRVTEAFF. The CDR3 region has the DNA TGTGCCAGCAGTTCACGGACGCGAGTCACTGAAGCTTTCTTT.

This clone was seen once. This chain uses TRBV30 with TRBJ2-2, with TRBD2 identical over 14 bases. This CDR3 region has 17 residues. The V gene end was trimmed by 3 bases and the J gene end by 0 bases; junction bases not matched to a gene: 3. Germline values: CDR1 GTSNPN, CDR2 SVGIG (reference sequence). The CDR3 reads CAWRRLAGGPNTGELFF. The CDR3, as DNA: TGTGCCTGGAGACGACTAGCGGGAGGGCCGAACACCGGGGAGCTGTTTTTT.

The V and J genes are TRBV28 and TRBJ2-3; TRBD2 is a possible D gene (5 bases). Germline V lookup: CDR1 MDHEN, CDR2 SYDVKM. This CDR3 has 15 amino acids. Trimming removed 2 bases from V and 4 bases from J, with 13 bases in between. The CDR3 DNA reads as TGTGCCAGCAGTTTAAGGGCTAGCTTTCCAGATACGCAGTATTTT. It specifies CASSLRASFPDTQYF.

This chain connects TRBV28 to TRBJ2-3, with TRBD2 matching over 10 bases. Unmatched junction bases numbered 20, after V lost 2 bases and J lost 6 bases. In germline, CDR1 is MDHEN, CDR2 SYDVKM. This CDR3 region has 20 residues. CDR3 region: CASSLRSAWGLASYGDTQYF. CDR3 bases: TGTGCCAGCAGTTTACGGTCTGCCTGGGGACTAGCGAGTTACGGGGATACGCAGTATTTT.

This chain joins TRBV27 and TRBJ2-7; D gene unclear. Germline assignment: CDR1 MNHEY and CDR2 SMNVEV (reference sequence). The germline V and J ends were trimmed by 0 bases and 4 bases, with 19 bases remaining between them. This CDR3 comprises 17 residues. CDR3 sequence: CASSLSSAVVGNYEQYF. CDR3 nucleotides: TGTGCCAGCAGTTTATCGTCTGCGGTGGTTGGGAATTACGAGCAGTACTTC.

This chain links TRBV19 with TRBJ1-2; D is possibly TRBD1 (5 bases). This CDR3 comprises 15 residues. Per germline, CDR1 LNHDA and CDR2 SQIVND (reference sequence). The V gene lost 3 bases and the J gene lost 0 bases, with 11 bases spanning the gap. This CDR3 is CASSIARGTNYGYTF. The CDR3 nucleotides are TGTGCCAGTAGTATCGCTCGGGGGACTAACTATGGCTACACCTTC.

The V and J genes are TRBV27 and TRBJ2-5; 10 nucleotides align to TRBD2. This CDR3 spans 18 amino acids. V lost 2 bases and J lost 3; bases outside the gene matches: 12. The V gene's germline CDR1 is MNHEY and CDR2 SMNVEV (reference sequence). The CDR3 DNA reads as TGTGCCAGCAGTTTACGTAAGCTAGCGGGAGCGGTAGAAGAGACCCAGTACTTC. Translated, it gives CASSLRKLAGAVEETQYF.

The V and J genes are TRBV11-3 and TRBJ2-2, with 7 bases that match TRBD1. CDR3 length: 14 amino acids. After removal of 7 bases from V and 5 bases from J, the junction contained 7 bases not matched to a gene. Germline loops: CDR1 SGHNT, CDR2 YENEEA. CDR3 bases: TGTGCCAGCAAAGGGGGCGATGAAACCGGGGAGCTGTTTTTT. Its translation is CASKGGDETGELFF.

The V call is TRBV19, the J call TRBJ1-4; maybe TRBD1 (5 bases). Germline V CDR1 and CDR2: LNHDA, SQIVND (reference sequence). V was trimmed by 11 bases and J by 6 bases, leaving 13 bases between them. The CDR3 is made up of 12 amino acids. The CDR3 DNA reads TGTGCCTCGGGAGGGGCGGATGAAAAACTGTTTTTT. Translated: CASGGADEKLFF.

In its sample, this clone was seen a few times. The chain uses TRBV7-6 and TRBJ2-1, with 10 bases that match TRBD2. Germline assignment: CDR1 SGHVS and CDR2 FNYEAQ. The CDR3 covers 14 residues. Trimming removed 3 bases from V and 8 bases from J; junction bases left unmatched: 4. CDR3 nucleotides: TGTGCCAGCAGCTTTGGACTAGCGGCTCATGAGCAGTTCTTC. This sequence encodes CASSFGLAAHEQFF.

The CDR3 spells CASSVNFSGRTDTQYF. DNA of the CDR3: TGTGCCAGCAGCGTTAACTTCAGCGGGAGGACAGATACGCAGTATTTT. The chain carries TRBV2 and TRBJ2-3, with 9 positions matching TRBD2. CDR1 is SNHLY and CDR2 is FYNNEI in the germline V gene. There are 16 residues in the CDR3. V trimming: 6 bases; J trimming: 3 bases; junction bases outside the gene matches: 10.

The chain combines TRBV7-8 with TRBJ2-7; D call uncertain. The CDR3 is 14 amino acids. Trimming removed 3 bases from V and 4 bases from J, with 13 bases in between. Germline loops: CDR1 SGHVS, CDR2 FQNEAQ. CDR3: CASSFSQRAYEQYF. The DNA of the CDR3 is TGTGCCAGCAGCTTTTCACAGAGAGCTTACGAGCAGTACTTC. Full variable domain (missing parts from reference TRBV7-8 and TRBJ2-7): GAGVSQSPRYKVAKRGQDVALRCDPISGHVSLFWYQQALGQGPEFLTYFQNEAQLDKSGLPSDRFFAERPEGSVSTLKIQRTQQEDSAVYLCASSFSQRAYEQYFGPGTRLTVT.

This CDR3 is CASSQSFILHEQYF. DNA of the CDR3: TGTGCCAGCAGCCAATCATTTATCCTCCACGAGCAGTACTTC. J is TRBJ2-7 and V is TRBV16; D gene unclear. Between the trimmed V and J ends, which lost 0 bases and 5 bases, there was a span of 11 bases. Germline V gives CDR1 KGHSY, CDR2 FQNENV. The CDR3 length is 14 residues.

The chain joins TRBV28 to TRBJ1-2; 7 nucleotides agree with TRBD1. This CDR3 has 15 amino acids. V was pared by 3 bases and J by 2 bases, with 6 bases of the junction left unmatched. The germline V gene has CDR1 MDHEN and CDR2 SYDVKM. CDR3 nucleotides: TGTGCCAGCAGTTTTACGGGACAGACAAACTATGGCTACACCTTC. It specifies CASSFTGQTNYGYTF.

The chain couples TRBV4-2 to TRBJ2-4, with D unclear. This CDR3 comprises 16 residues. The V and J ends lost 1 base and 1 base respectively, with 11 bases between them. The germline gives CDR1 LGHNA, CDR2 YNFKEQ. The CDR3 protein is CASSQASLVAKNIQYF. CDR3 nucleotide sequence: TGTGCCAGCAGCCAAGCCAGTCTAGTGGCCAAAAACATTCAGTACTTC.

This clone occurred once. The chain links TRBV6-5 to TRBJ2-7; D is tentatively TRBD1 or TRBD2 (5 bases each). This CDR3 comprises 15 residues. Per germline, CDR1 MNHEY and CDR2 SVGAGI. The germline V and J ends were trimmed by 6 bases and 3 bases, with 18 bases remaining between them. In DNA form, the CDR3 reads TGTGCCAGCAGCTATGCAACGGGACGCTACTACGAGCAGTACTTC. This gives the protein CASSYATGRYYEQYF.

This chain connects TRBV19 to TRBJ2-2; D is possibly TRBD1 (6 bases). From germline, CDR1 is LNHDA and CDR2 SQIVND (reference sequence). This CDR3 is built from 17 residues. The V end lost 8 bases, the J end lost 4 bases, and 23 bases lay between the germline ends. CDR3 nucleotide sequence: TGTGCCAGTTCCTTCCCCCGGCGCAGGGGTGGCACCGGGGAGCTGTTTTTT. Translated, it gives CASSFPRRRGGTGELFF.

This chain links TRBV7-9 with TRBJ2-1, with D maybe TRBD1 (6 bases). Deletions cut 5 bases from V and 12 bases from J, with 14 bases between. Germline values: CDR1 SEHNR, CDR2 FQNEAQ (reference sequence). The CDR3 has 12 residues. This CDR3 reads CASSPNQGSQFF. As DNA, the CDR3 is TGTGCCAGCAGCCCAAATCAGGGGTCGCAGTTCTTC.

This clone has just one count. The chain couples TRBV6-1 to TRBJ2-7; D is undetermined. This CDR3 region has 14 residues. V lost 3 bases, J lost 2 bases, and 11 bases lay in between. Germline loops: CDR1 MNHNS, CDR2 SASEGT. The DNA for the CDR3 is TGTGCCAGCAGTGACGTGCAGGCTGCCTACGAGCAGTACTTC. As protein: CASSDVQAAYEQYF.

Here the CDR3 DNA reads TGTGCCAGCAGTTTTATAGTCGGGAGGGGGCAAGAAAATAGCAATCAGCCCCAGCATTTT. Encoded protein: CASSFIVGRGQENSNQPQHF. The chain couples TRBV28 to TRBJ1-5; 7 nucleotides match TRBD1. There are 20 residues in the CDR3. Germline loops: CDR1 MDHEN, CDR2 SYDVKM. The junction had 17 bases not matched to a gene; V was cut back by 3 bases and J by 0 bases.

The J gene is TRBJ2-5, the V gene TRBV19; 8 bases line up with TRBD1. This CDR3 has 15 residues. Per germline, CDR1 LNHDA and CDR2 SQIVND (reference sequence). With V trimmed by 4 bases and J by 5 bases, 9 bases remained unmatched. Written as DNA, the CDR3 is TGTGCCAGTAGTACCTGGACAGGGAAGGGGGAGACCCAGTACTTC. This gives the protein CASSTWTGKGETQYF.

The CDR3 spells CASIRDRGIWETQYF. The CDR3 coding sequence is TGTGCCAGCATTAGAGACAGGGGGATTTGGGAGACCCAGTACTTC. The chain has TRBV2 and TRBJ2-5, with 9 bases fitting TRBD1. This CDR3 is 15 amino acids long. The V and J ends lost 7 bases and 5 bases, in that order; junction bases with no gene match: 11. The germline V gene encodes CDR1 SNHLY and CDR2 FYNNEI.

V gene TRBV7-6 combines with J gene TRBJ2-3; 9 bases are a match to TRBD2. This CDR3 contains 15 residues. V dropped 5 bases and J dropped 5; count of bases not matched to a gene: 8. Germline V CDR1 and CDR2: SGHVS, FNYEAQ. Written as DNA, the CDR3 is TGTGCCAGCAGCCCAGCGGGAGGACCCGGAGATACGCAGTATTTT. It codes for CASSPAGGPGDTQYF.